Each of the 3 T cell receptor beta chains below was sequenced from the same sample in a study of Ad26.COV2.S vaccination and SARS-CoV-2 variants. The table came from immunoSEQ multiplex PCR; TCRdb's copy has only in-frame clones and leaves some out. The profile shows roughly 500,000 clones, approximately 88% of them singletons. Treatment indicated: some 20 received Ad26.COV2.S at low or high dose, single or two shots; about 5 received placebo; per-sample allocation not given. Sampling occurred on day 63 after the first vaccine or placebo injection. The input for sequencing was peripheral blood, taken in a trial of Ad26.COV2.S vaccine versus placebo. Receptors were obtained from a person between 18 and 65 years old who received the Ad26.COV2.S COVID-19 vaccine or a placebo.

The rearrangement joins TRBV2 to TRBJ1-1, with D hard to call. V was cut by 1 base and J by 8 bases, with 5 bases left in between. CDR1 and CDR2 (germline): SNHLY, FYNNEI. The CDR3 spans 11 residues. CDR3 DNA sequence: TGTGCCAGCAGTGAAGGACCAGAAGCTTTCTTT. Its translation is CASSEGPEAFF.

This chain joins TRBV10-3 and TRBJ2-3; possibly TRBD1 or TRBD2 for D (5 bases each). Germline assignment: CDR1 ENHRY and CDR2 SYGVKD. Trimming took off 3 bases at V and 8 bases at J, with 18 bases between the two ends. The CDR3 runs 15 residues. In DNA, the CDR3 is TGTGCCATCAGTGAAGAGGGGATCCGGGGAGCTACGCAGTATTTT. This codes for CAISEEGIRGATQYF.

This chain joins TRBV5-4 and TRBJ2-4; 7 bases are a match to TRBD1. The germline gives CDR1 SGHNT, CDR2 YYREEE (reference sequence). The V gene end was trimmed by 3 bases and the J gene end by 1 base; junction bases not matched to a gene: 4. The CDR3 is made up of 15 amino acids. DNA for the CDR3: TGTGCCAGCAGCTCCCTGGGACAGGCCAAAAACATTCAGTACTTC. It codes for CASSSLGQAKNIQYF. Full variable domain (missing parts from reference TRBV5-4 and TRBJ2-4): ETGVTQSPTHLIKTRGQQVTLRCSSQSGHNTVSWYQQALGQGPQFIFQYYREEENGRGNFPPRFSGLQFPNYSSELNVNALELDDSALYLCASSSLGQAKNIQYFGAGTRLSVL.